This is a list of T cell receptor beta chains from one sample in a study of pediatric ulcerative colitis. Sequencing was performed with immunoSEQ multiplex PCR; in TCRdb, only in-frame clones are kept and a portion is missing. In the table there are 44,000 or so clones, 78% of which are singletons. The sequenced sample consisted of gut tissue. All receptors come from a girl aged 5-17 years with moderate ulcerative colitis. Each CDR3 is given with its conserved first and last residue. Fields, in order: D gene, V gene, clone size, J gene, CDR3 protein, CDR3 DNA. D genes are given only for firm matches. Not all rows give a size; the values are once, few, many and, for expanded clones, a class.

d_gene: NA
v_gene: TRBV6-5
abundance: NA
j_gene: TRBJ2-5
CDR3aa: CASSRAKGLGETQYF
CDR3nt: TGTGCCAGCAGCAGAGCCAAGGGGTTGGGGGAGACCCAGTACTTC

d_gene: TRBD1
v_gene: TRBV6-1
abundance: NA
j_gene: TRBJ1-4
CDR3aa: CASSDRTGGRPTNEKLFF
CDR3nt: TGTGCCAGCAGTGACCGGACAGGGGGGCGGCCAACTAATGAAAAACTGTTTTTT

d_gene: NA
v_gene: TRBV7-2
abundance: NA
j_gene: TRBJ2-3
CDR3aa: CASSLGLRTDTQYF
CDR3nt: TGTGCCAGCAGCTTGGGACTCCGCACAGATACGCAGTATTTT

d_gene: TRBD2
v_gene: TRBV5-1
abundance: NA
j_gene: TRBJ2-2
CDR3aa: CASSLAPSGGTGELFF
CDR3nt: TGCGCCAGCAGCTTGGCCCCTAGCGGAGGGACCGGGGAGCTGTTTTTT

d_gene: TRBD2
v_gene: TRBV5-1
abundance: once
j_gene: TRBJ2-1
CDR3aa: CASSWTSGRSYNEQFF
CDR3nt: TGCGCCAGCAGTTGGACTAGCGGGAGGTCCTACAATGAGCAGTTCTTC

d_gene: NA
v_gene: TRBV30
abundance: NA
j_gene: TRBJ1-1
CDR3aa: CAWSAGWETEAFF
CDR3nt: TGTGCCTGGAGTGCAGGATGGGAGACTGAAGCTTTCTTT

d_gene: NA
v_gene: TRBV28
abundance: NA
j_gene: TRBJ1-2
CDR3aa: CASSLAGNYGYTF
CDR3nt: TGTGCCAGCAGTTTAGCCGGGAACTATGGCTACACCTTC

d_gene: NA
v_gene: TRBV18
abundance: once
j_gene: TRBJ2-7
CDR3aa: CASSPGSSYEQYF
CDR3nt: TGTGCCAGCTCACCGGGCTCATCCTACGAGCAGTACTTC

d_gene: NA
v_gene: TRBV19
abundance: once
j_gene: TRBJ2-7
CDR3aa: CASSILYRTESYEQYF
CDR3nt: TGTGCCAGTAGTATCTTGTACAGGACAGAATCCTACGAGCAGTACTTC

d_gene: TRBD1
v_gene: TRBV7-8
abundance: NA
j_gene: TRBJ1-1
CDR3aa: CASSKDRAAVNTEAFF
CDR3nt: TGTGCCAGCAGCAAGGACAGGGCGGCGGTGAACACTGAAGCTTTCTTT

d_gene: TRBD2
v_gene: TRBV28
abundance: NA
j_gene: TRBJ2-3
CDR3aa: CASSLLAATDTQYF
CDR3nt: TGTGCCAGCAGTTTGCTAGCGGCTACAGATACGCAGTATTTT

d_gene: NA
v_gene: TRBV6-1
abundance: NA
j_gene: TRBJ1-1
CDR3aa: CASSEAGWTTAMNTEAFF
CDR3nt: TGTGCCAGCAGTGAAGCGGGGTGGACAACCGCTATGAACACTGAAGCTTTCTTT

d_gene: NA
v_gene: TRBV5-4
abundance: NA
j_gene: TRBJ2-2
CDR3aa: CASQSWAGELFF
CDR3nt: TGTGCCAGCCAATCCTGGGCCGGGGAGCTGTTTTTT

d_gene: TRBD1
v_gene: TRBV13
abundance: NA
j_gene: TRBJ1-2
CDR3aa: CASSLGPGGNYGYTF
CDR3nt: TGTGCCAGCAGCTTAGGCCCAGGGGGAAACTATGGCTACACCTTC

d_gene: TRBD1
v_gene: TRBV15
abundance: NA
j_gene: TRBJ1-1
CDR3aa: CATSRDGTGLTEAFF
CDR3nt: TGTGCCACCAGCAGAGATGGGACAGGGCTCACTGAAGCTTTCTTT

d_gene: NA
v_gene: TRBV27
abundance: NA
j_gene: TRBJ2-1
CDR3aa: CASSLNRHNEQFF
CDR3nt: TGTGCCAGCAGTTTAAACAGACACAATGAGCAGTTCTTC

d_gene: NA
v_gene: TRBV7-9
abundance: NA
j_gene: TRBJ2-1
CDR3aa: CASRRDGYNEQFF
CDR3nt: TGTGCCAGCCGCCGGGACGGCTACAATGAGCAGTTCTTC

d_gene: NA
v_gene: TRBV9
abundance: NA
j_gene: TRBJ2-3
CDR3aa: CASSRGRLSTDTQYF
CDR3nt: TGTGCCAGCAGCCGCGGACGCCTTAGCACAGATACGCAGTATTTT

d_gene: NA
v_gene: TRBV6-5
abundance: NA
j_gene: TRBJ2-3
CDR3aa: CASKYISTDTQYF
CDR3nt: TGTGCCAGCAAGTACATTTCCACAGATACGCAGTATTTT

d_gene: TRBD1
v_gene: TRBV4-3
abundance: NA
j_gene: TRBJ2-7
CDR3aa: CASSQGDRSYEQYF
CDR3nt: TGCGCCAGCAGCCAGGGGGACAGGTCCTACGAGCAGTACTTC

d_gene: NA
v_gene: TRBV19
abundance: NA
j_gene: TRBJ2-7
CDR3aa: CASSIRERYEQYF
CDR3nt: TGTGCCAGTAGTATACGAGAGCGCTACGAGCAGTACTTC

d_gene: NA
v_gene: TRBV18
abundance: NA
j_gene: TRBJ2-4
CDR3aa: CASSPQIAKNIQYF
CDR3nt: TGTGCCAGCTCACCACAAATAGCCAAAAACATTCAGTACTTC

d_gene: TRBD2
v_gene: TRBV30
abundance: NA
j_gene: TRBJ2-3
CDR3aa: CACPAAGGTTDTQYF
CDR3nt: TGTGCCTGCCCAGCGGCGGGAGGGACCACAGATACGCAGTATTTT

d_gene: NA
v_gene: TRBV30
abundance: NA
j_gene: TRBJ1-1
CDR3aa: CAWSVVHPTEAFF
CDR3nt: TGTGCCTGGAGTGTAGTCCATCCGACTGAAGCTTTCTTT

d_gene: TRBD2
v_gene: TRBV5-1
abundance: NA
j_gene: TRBJ2-1
CDR3aa: CASSSTLAGGVNEQFF
CDR3nt: TGCGCCAGCAGCTCCACCCTAGCGGGAGGGGTCAATGAGCAGTTCTTC

d_gene: NA
v_gene: TRBV11-2
abundance: few
j_gene: TRBJ2-2
CDR3aa: CASSLAGELFF
CDR3nt: TGTGCCAGCAGCTTAGCCGGGGAGCTGTTTTTT

d_gene: NA
v_gene: TRBV4-1
abundance: NA
j_gene: TRBJ1-4
CDR3aa: CASSQDRNEKLFF
CDR3nt: TGCGCCAGCAGCCAAGACAGGAATGAAAAACTGTTTTTT

d_gene: NA
v_gene: TRBV27
abundance: NA
j_gene: TRBJ2-3
CDR3aa: CASTAGRSTDTQYF
CDR3nt: TGTGCCAGTACTGCCGGGCGAAGCACAGATACGCAGTATTTT

d_gene: TRBD1
v_gene: TRBV9
abundance: NA
j_gene: TRBJ1-6
CDR3aa: CASSTRQGRGSPLHF
CDR3nt: TGTGCCAGCAGCACGAGACAGGGTAGGGGTTCACCCCTCCACTTT

d_gene: NA
v_gene: TRBV5-6
abundance: NA
j_gene: TRBJ1-4
CDR3aa: CASSLVGDLDTNEKLFF
CDR3nt: TGTGCCAGCAGCTTGGTTGGAGACCTGGACACTAATGAAAAACTGTTTTTT

d_gene: NA
v_gene: TRBV6-6
abundance: NA
j_gene: TRBJ1-4
CDR3aa: CASGTLGEKLFF
CDR3nt: TGTGCCAGCGGGACTCTGGGTGAAAAACTGTTTTTT

d_gene: NA
v_gene: TRBV5-4
abundance: once
j_gene: TRBJ1-2
CDR3aa: CASSPDGVFWGYTF
CDR3nt: TGTGCCAGCAGCCCGGACGGTGTCTTTTGGGGCTACACCTTC

d_gene: NA
v_gene: TRBV11-2
abundance: NA
j_gene: TRBJ2-1
CDR3aa: CASSSTGTRLSEQFF
CDR3nt: TGTGCCAGCAGCTCAACCGGGACCCGCTTAAGTGAGCAGTTCTTC

d_gene: NA
v_gene: TRBV6-5
abundance: few
j_gene: TRBJ1-5
CDR3aa: CASSSDFDGDQPQHF
CDR3nt: TGTGCCAGCAGTTCCGACTTTGACGGGGATCAGCCCCAGCATTTT

d_gene: TRBD1
v_gene: TRBV7-7
abundance: once
j_gene: TRBJ2-7
CDR3aa: CASSPGQGASNEQYF
CDR3nt: TGTGCTAGCAGCCCGGGACAGGGAGCATCCAACGAGCAGTACTTC

d_gene: NA
v_gene: TRBV5-1
abundance: NA
j_gene: TRBJ1-1
CDR3aa: CASSLVGGVNTEAFF
CDR3nt: TGCGCCAGCAGCTTGGTCGGCGGTGTAAACACTGAAGCTTTCTTT

d_gene: TRBD1
v_gene: TRBV6-6
abundance: NA
j_gene: TRBJ2-7
CDR3aa: CASNQGQGGYEQYF
CDR3nt: TGTGCCAGCAACCAGGGACAGGGAGGGTACGAGCAGTACTTC

d_gene: NA
v_gene: TRBV12-5
abundance: NA
j_gene: TRBJ2-1
CDR3aa: CASGFSASEQFF
CDR3nt: TGTGCTAGTGGTTTTAGTGCATCCGAGCAGTTCTTC

d_gene: NA
v_gene: TRBV2
abundance: NA
j_gene: TRBJ1-1
CDR3aa: CASSIQLNTEAFF
CDR3nt: TGTGCCAGCAGCATACAGCTGAACACTGAAGCTTTCTTT

d_gene: TRBD1
v_gene: TRBV7-2
abundance: NA
j_gene: TRBJ1-2
CDR3aa: CASSFQGTGLYGYTF
CDR3nt: TGTGCCAGCAGCTTCCAAGGGACAGGCCTCTATGGCTACACCTTC

d_gene: NA
v_gene: TRBV11-3
abundance: NA
j_gene: TRBJ2-3
CDR3aa: CASSSRGRAPQYF
CDR3nt: TGTGCCAGCAGCTCGAGGGGACGGGCCCCGCAGTATTTT

d_gene: NA
v_gene: TRBV15
abundance: NA
j_gene: TRBJ1-2
CDR3aa: CATSRARLFGERNYGYTF
CDR3nt: TGTGCCACCAGCAGAGCCCGCCTTTTTGGGGAGAGAAACTATGGCTACACCTTC

d_gene: TRBD1
v_gene: TRBV28
abundance: NA
j_gene: TRBJ2-3
CDR3aa: CASSDRGYIDTQYF
CDR3nt: TGTGCCAGCAGTGACAGGGGCTATATAGATACGCAGTATTTT

d_gene: NA
v_gene: TRBV2
abundance: NA
j_gene: TRBJ2-3
CDR3aa: CASSLQGGGTDTQYF
CDR3nt: TGTGCCAGCAGTCTACAGGGTGGGGGCACAGATACGCAGTATTTT

d_gene: NA
v_gene: TRBV20-1
abundance: NA
j_gene: TRBJ2-1
CDR3aa: CSAGEGTRKFF
CDR3nt: TGCAGTGCTGGGGAAGGGACTCGGAAGTTCTTC

d_gene: NA
v_gene: TRBV20-1
abundance: few
j_gene: TRBJ1-2
CDR3aa: CSANLLGGYTF
CDR3nt: TGCAGTGCTAACCTCTTGGGAGGCTACACCTTC

d_gene: NA
v_gene: TRBV29-1
abundance: NA
j_gene: TRBJ1-2
CDR3aa: CSVEVLYGYTF
CDR3nt: TGCAGCGTTGAAGTCCTGTATGGCTACACCTTC

d_gene: NA
v_gene: TRBV4-2
abundance: NA
j_gene: TRBJ2-1
CDR3aa: CASSLSTGPSYNEQFF
CDR3nt: TGTGCCAGCAGCTTATCGACAGGTCCATCCTACAATGAGCAGTTCTTC

d_gene: NA
v_gene: TRBV2
abundance: NA
j_gene: TRBJ1-2
CDR3aa: CASSTGGF
CDR3nt: TGTGCCAGCAGCACAGGTGGTTTC